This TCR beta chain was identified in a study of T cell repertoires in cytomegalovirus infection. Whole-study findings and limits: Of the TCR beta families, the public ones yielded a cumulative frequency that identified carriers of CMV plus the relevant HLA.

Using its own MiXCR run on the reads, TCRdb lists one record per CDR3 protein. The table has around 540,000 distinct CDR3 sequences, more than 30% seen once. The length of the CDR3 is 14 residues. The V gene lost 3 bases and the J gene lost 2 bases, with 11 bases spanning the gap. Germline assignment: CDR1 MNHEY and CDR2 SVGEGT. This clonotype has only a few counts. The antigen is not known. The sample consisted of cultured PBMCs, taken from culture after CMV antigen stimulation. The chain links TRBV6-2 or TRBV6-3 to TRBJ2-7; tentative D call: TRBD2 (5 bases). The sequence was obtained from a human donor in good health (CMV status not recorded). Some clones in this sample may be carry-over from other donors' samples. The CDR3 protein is CASSYSSGPYEQYF. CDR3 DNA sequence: TGTGCCAGCAGTTATTCCAGCGGACCCTACGAGCAGTACTTC.